What follows are 15 T cell receptor beta chains derived from one specimen sequenced in a study of cytomegalovirus exposure and HLA in healthy donors. Generated by immunoSEQ multiplex PCR, the TCRdb table keeps only in-frame clones and is missing some. The profile shows approximately 110,000 clones, 90% to 95% of them singletons. Input material: PBMCs. The receptors come from a woman between 18 and 29 years old in good health and CMV-seronegative.

This chain joins TRBV6-9 and TRBJ2-5, with a weak D call TRBD2 (6 bases). V dropped 3 bases and J dropped 5 bases, with 13 bases sitting between them. Germline V gives CDR1 MNHGY, CDR2 SVAAGI. The CDR3 loop spans 14 amino acids. CDR3: CASSYAEGPETQYF. The CDR3 nucleotides read TGTGCCAGCAGTTACGCGGAGGGCCCCGAGACCCAGTACTTC.

The chain joins TRBV30 to TRBJ2-5; no reliable D call. CDR3 length equals 12 residues. Trimming removed 0 bases from V and 7 bases from J, with 9 bases in between. CDR1 and CDR2 (germline): GTSNPN, SVGIG (reference sequence). The CDR3 spells CAWSVPSGTQYF. The CDR3 bases are TGTGCCTGGAGTGTCCCCTCCGGGACCCAGTACTTC.

The gene calls are TRBV6-1 and TRBJ2-7; D is perhaps TRBD2 (6 bases). Germline V gene lookup returns CDR1 MNHNS and CDR2 SASEGT. There are 16 residues in the CDR3. V was shortened by 4 bases and J by 3 bases, with 19 bases between the two germline ends. The CDR3 is CASSVGLGSSGYEQYF. The CDR3 nucleotides are TGTGCCAGCAGTGTGGGACTGGGCTCGAGTGGCTACGAGCAGTACTTC.

This sequence joins TRBV18 and TRBJ2-4; 10 nucleotides match TRBD2. The length of the CDR3 is 16 residues. With V trimmed by 0 bases and J by 2 bases, 1 base remained unmatched. Germline loops: CDR1 KGHSH, CDR2 LQKENI. Here the CDR3 DNA reads TGTGCCAGCTCACCACCGGGACTAGCGCCCAAAAACATTCAGTACTTC. Translating it yields CASSPPGLAPKNIQYF.

The V call is TRBV10-3, the J call TRBJ1-1; 10 nucleotides line up with TRBD1. The CDR3 is 17 amino acids. The germline gives CDR1 ENHRY, CDR2 SYGVKD. V lost 4 bases and J lost 4; bases outside the gene matches: 12. The CDR3 nucleotides are TGTGCCATCAGTGGACAGGGGGCATGGGTATCAGGCACTGAAGCTTTCTTT. Its translation is CAISGQGAWVSGTEAFF.

This chain uses TRBV7-9 with TRBJ1-2; 9 nucleotides agree with TRBD1. V dropped 1 base and J dropped 6; count of bases not matched to a gene: 3. CDR3 length equals 14 residues. The germline V gene encodes CDR1 SEHNR and CDR2 FQNEAQ (reference sequence). In nucleotides, the CDR3 is TGTGCCAGCAGCTTAGGGACAGGGGTTGATGGCTACACCTTC. Protein: CASSLGTGVDGYTF.

The CDR3 loop is CASSLRYGYTF. The CDR3 DNA is TGTGCCAGCAGCTTACGCTATGGCTACACCTTC. V usage is TRBV13 and J usage is TRBJ1-2; D gene unclear. Trimming shortened V by 2 bases and J by 4 bases, and 2 bases separated the two germline ends. The CDR3 consists of 11 residues. Germline assignment: CDR1 PRHDT and CDR2 FYEKMQ (reference sequence).

The chain links TRBV9 to TRBJ1-6; 8 bases are shared with TRBD1. Unmatched junction bases numbered 4, after V lost 4 bases and J lost 7 bases. The CDR3 sequence is 14 residues long. The germline V gene encodes CDR1 SGDLS and CDR2 YYNGEE. CDR3 sequence reads: CASSTGQGNSPLHF. For the CDR3, the DNA is TGTGCCAGCAGCACCGGACAGGGAAATTCACCCCTCCACTTT.

The gene calls are TRBV10-3 and TRBJ1-2; TRBD1 agrees at 9 bases. The V gene's germline CDR1 is ENHRY and CDR2 SYGVKD. The V segment lost 5 bases and the J segment 1 base; nucleotides outside the gene matches: 8. The CDR3 runs to 16 residues. Written as DNA, the CDR3 is TGTGCCATCAGTCGGGACAGGGTCCAAAATAACTATGGCTACACCTTC. The encoded protein is CAISRDRVQNNYGYTF.

J is TRBJ2-3 and V is TRBV6-6, with D unclear. V was trimmed by 6 bases and J by 0 bases, leaving 10 bases between them. The germline V gene has CDR1 MNHNY and CDR2 SVGAGI (reference sequence). The CDR3 covers 14 residues. The CDR3 bases are TGTGCCAGCAGGCCTACTAAAAGCACAGATACGCAGTATTTT. Its translation: CASRPTKSTDTQYF.

This chain links TRBV9 with TRBJ2-3; 14 bases are a match to TRBD2. V trimming: 4 bases; J trimming: 4 bases; junction bases outside the gene matches: 5. The CDR3 has 16 residues. Germline CDR1 and CDR2: SGDLS and YYNGEE. The CDR3 is CASSPGLAGGPDTQYF. The CDR3 bases are TGTGCCAGCAGCCCCGGACTAGCGGGGGGACCAGATACGCAGTATTTT.

The chain has TRBV27 and TRBJ2-2; weak D call: TRBD2 (5 bases). Germline values: CDR1 MNHEY, CDR2 SMNVEV (reference sequence). This CDR3 spans 16 amino acids. Trimming removed 2 bases at V and 5 bases at J, with 15 bases between. CDR3: CASSLAVVGLTGELFF. The CDR3, as DNA: TGTGCCAGCAGTTTAGCAGTCGTCGGACTGACCGGGGAGCTGTTTTTT.

This clone was recorded only once. This sequence joins TRBV28 and TRBJ2-7, with 11 bases that match TRBD2. Germline V CDR1 and CDR2: MDHEN, SYDVKM. The CDR3 spans 11 residues. CDR3 in amino acids: CASSQQGLAVV. The CDR3 coding sequence is TGTGCCAGCAGTCAACAGGGACTAGCGGTCGTC.

The V and J genes are TRBV10-3 and TRBJ1-6; 10 bases agree with TRBD1. CDR1 ENHRY and CDR2 SYGVKD come from the germline V gene. V dropped 6 bases and J dropped 10; count of bases not matched to a gene: 6. The CDR3 spans 14 residues. CDR3 protein: CAISPGTGDSPLHF. CDR3 DNA sequence: TGTGCCATCAGCCCCGGGACAGGGGACTCACCCCTCCACTTT.

The gene calls are TRBV5-1 and TRBJ1-1; TRBD1 is a possible D gene (5 bases). V shed 0 bases and J shed 4 bases, with 10 bases lying between them. Germline assignment: CDR1 SGHRS and CDR2 YFSETQ. The CDR3 has 14 residues. Here the CDR3 reads CASSLGTQGTEAFF. CDR3 DNA: TGCGCCAGCAGCTTGGGTACCCAGGGCACTGAAGCTTTCTTT. The variable domain in full, completed from reference TRBV5-1 and TRBJ1-1, reads KAGVTQTPRYLIKTRGQQVTLSCSPISGHRSVSWYQQTPGQGLQFLFEYFSETQRNKGNFPGRFSGRQFSNSRSEMNVSTLELGDSALYLCASSLGTQGTEAFFGQGTRLTVV.